This T cell receptor beta chain was found in a study of T-cell memory formation after mild COVID-19. The CDR3 is 14 amino acids. V gave up 4 bases and J gave up 2 bases, with 11 bases separating them. Germline V lookup: CDR1 MNHNS, CDR2 SASEGT. Each CDR3 protein is one row after TCRdb ran MiXCR on the 5' RACE reads. Of hundreds of thousands of distinct CDR3 sequences listed, less than 25% are singletons. V is TRBV6-1 and J is TRBJ1-1; tentative D call: TRBD1 (6 bases). The clonotype originates from an adult woman who had mild COVID-19 (a few samples of this study predate the infection). Cell type and time point are not known. Sequencing used PBMCs or a T cell subset sorted from them (not recorded which). CDR3 sequence (DNA): TGTGCCAGCAGTGCAACAGGGCTCAACACTGAAGCTTTCTTT. Translating it yields CASSATGLNTEAFF.